This entry describes one TCR beta chain. The record originates from a study of blood T cell repertoires in COVID-19. The CDR3 is 15 residues long. V gave up 2 bases and J gave up 2 bases, with 13 bases separating them. Germline V CDR1 and CDR2: GTSNPN, SVGIG (reference sequence). Method: immunoSEQ multiplex PCR; TCRdb's copy keeps in-frame clones and lacks some. Altogether about 210,000 clones are present, about 86% being singletons, with the ten largest covering about 4.1%. The TCR sequence derives from a woman in her thirties or forties with acute COVID-19. The chain joins TRBV30 to TRBJ1-5, with D perhaps TRBD1 (5 bases). Material: PBMCs or T cells enriched from blood (not recorded which). The CDR3 spells CAWSLGGVGNQPQHF. The CDR3 bases are TGTGCCTGGAGTCTGGGAGGGGTGGGCAATCAGCCCCAGCATTTT. Full variable domain (remainder filled in from reference TRBV30 and TRBJ1-5): SQTIHQWPATLVQPVGSPLSLECTVEGTSNPNLYWYRQAAGRGLQLLFYSVGIGQISSEVPQNLSASRPQDRQFILSSKKLLLSDSGFYLCAWSLGGVGNQPQHFGDGTRLSIL.